The clone carrying this T cell receptor (beta chain) was detected a few times. Its antigen is undetermined. TCRdb re-called the RT-PCR reads through MiXCR, storing one row per CDR3 protein. The profile shows around 470,000 distinct CDR3 sequences, around 7.9% of them singletons. The data stem from a study of response to subunit inactivated influenza vaccine. Findings and limits, study-wide: T cells newly recruited by each seasonal influenza vaccination are few, the authors suggested.

Germline V gene data show CDR1 as SGHKS and CDR2 as YYEKEE (reference sequence). Trimming took 1 base from V and 1 from J, leaving 6 bases between them. This CDR3 is built from 14 residues. This chain uses TRBV5-5 with TRBJ2-4; D is unclear. The material was PBMCs from blood, obtained around 25 months after vaccination. This receptor was identified in a man between 50 and 75 years old who received an inactivated influenza vaccine. DNA of the CDR3: TGTGCCAGCAGCTTGTTCCCTGCCAAAAACATTCAGTACTTC. Amino acids: CASSLFPAKNIQYF.